The TCR beta chain under discussion was sequenced for a study of identical twins. As to this clonotype: Its antigen is unknown.

One entry per CDR3 protein, called by TCRdb with MiXCR from the 5' RACE reads. The top ten hold 1.5% to 2% of the sample, which has nearly 900,000 distinct CDR3 sequences, roughly 12% seen once. Every donor was a healthy Caucasian. This CDR3 is built from 12 residues. CDR1 and CDR2 (germline): MNHEY, SVGAGI. Losses at the gene ends were 7 bases for V and 5 bases for J; bases not matched to a gene: 4. Whole-study findings and limits: Twin pairs' shared out-of-frame alpha sequences were enriched in low generation probability. Because invariant MAIT and iNKT cells could be present, zero-insertion analyses could be partly confounded. Recombination models fit unrelated individuals' TCR alpha sharing but underestimated twins'.

These data were also filed under a second study, of yellow fever vaccine responses in identical twins.

The rearrangement joins TRBV6-5 to TRBJ1-2, with 7 bases fitting TRBD1. Sequenced: PBMCs. The sequence was obtained from a woman aged 18-29 years in good health. The CDR3 coding sequence is TGTGCCAGCACCACAGGGGTTTATGGCTACACCTTC. This sequence encodes CASTTGVYGYTF.